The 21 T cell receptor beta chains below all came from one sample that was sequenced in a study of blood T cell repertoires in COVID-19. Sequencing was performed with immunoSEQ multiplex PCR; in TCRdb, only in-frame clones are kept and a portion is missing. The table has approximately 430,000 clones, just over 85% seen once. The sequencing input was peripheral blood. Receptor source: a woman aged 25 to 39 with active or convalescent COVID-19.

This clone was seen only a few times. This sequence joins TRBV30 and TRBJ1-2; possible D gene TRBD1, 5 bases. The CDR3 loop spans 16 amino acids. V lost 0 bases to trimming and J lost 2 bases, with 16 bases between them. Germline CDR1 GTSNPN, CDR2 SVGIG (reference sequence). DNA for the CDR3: TGTGCCTGGAGTGTAAATGGCCAGGGACTCAACTATGGCTACACCTTC. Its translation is CAWSVNGQGLNYGYTF.

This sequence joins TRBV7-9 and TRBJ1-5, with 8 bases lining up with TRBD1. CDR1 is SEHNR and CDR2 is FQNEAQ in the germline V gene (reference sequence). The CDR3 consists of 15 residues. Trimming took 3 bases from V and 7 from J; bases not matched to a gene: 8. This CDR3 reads CASSLSGQGDQPQHF. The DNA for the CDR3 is TGTGCCAGCAGCTTGTCCGGACAGGGTGACCAGCCCCAGCATTTT.

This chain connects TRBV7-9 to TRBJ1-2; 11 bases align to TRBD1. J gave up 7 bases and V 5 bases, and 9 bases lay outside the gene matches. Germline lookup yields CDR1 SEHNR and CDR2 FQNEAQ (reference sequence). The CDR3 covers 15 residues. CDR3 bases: TGTGCCAGCAGCCCATTCGCCGGGACAGGGGGTGGCTACACCTTC. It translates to CASSPFAGTGGGYTF.

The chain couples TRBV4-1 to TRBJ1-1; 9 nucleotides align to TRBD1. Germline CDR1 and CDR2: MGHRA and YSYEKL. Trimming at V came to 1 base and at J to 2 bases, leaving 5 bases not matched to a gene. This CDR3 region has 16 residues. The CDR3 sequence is CASSQGTGAFNTEAFF. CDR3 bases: TGCGCCAGCAGCCAAGGGACAGGGGCTTTCAACACTGAAGCTTTCTTT.

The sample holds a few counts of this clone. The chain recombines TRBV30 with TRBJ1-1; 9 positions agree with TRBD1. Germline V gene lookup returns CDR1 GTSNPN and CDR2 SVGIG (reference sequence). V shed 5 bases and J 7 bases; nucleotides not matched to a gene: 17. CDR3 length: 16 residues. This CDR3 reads CAWARTGTGFLSEAFF. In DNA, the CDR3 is TGTGCCTGGGCCAGAACCGGGACAGGGTTTTTGAGTGAAGCTTTCTTT.

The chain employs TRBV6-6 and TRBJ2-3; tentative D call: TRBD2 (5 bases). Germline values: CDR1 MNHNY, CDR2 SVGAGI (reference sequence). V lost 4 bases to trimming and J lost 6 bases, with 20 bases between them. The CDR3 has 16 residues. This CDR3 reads CASSFKWEPIGDTQYF. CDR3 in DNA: TGTGCCAGCAGTTTCAAATGGGAGCCCATCGGGGATACGCAGTATTTT.

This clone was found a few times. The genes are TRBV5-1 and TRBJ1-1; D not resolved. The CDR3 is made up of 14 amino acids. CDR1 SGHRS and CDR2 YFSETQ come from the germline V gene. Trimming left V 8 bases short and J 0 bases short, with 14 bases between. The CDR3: CASCERVMNTEAFF. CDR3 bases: TGCGCCAGTTGCGAACGGGTTATGAACACTGAAGCTTTCTTT.

The CDR3 DNA is TGTGCCAGCACCAAGAGAACGACAGGGGGCTATGGCTACACCTTC. Its protein product is CASTKRTTGGYGYTF. The chain recombines TRBV6-5 with TRBJ1-2; 9 positions agree with TRBD1. The CDR3 has 15 residues. Germline-derived CDR1 and CDR2 are MNHEY and SVGAGI. Unmatched junction bases numbered 10, after V lost 7 bases and J lost 4 bases.

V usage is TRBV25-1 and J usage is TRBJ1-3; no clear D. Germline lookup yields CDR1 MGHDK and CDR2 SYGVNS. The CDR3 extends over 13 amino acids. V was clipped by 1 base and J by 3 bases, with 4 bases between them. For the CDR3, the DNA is TGTGCCAGCAGTGAATGGAGTGGAAACACCATATATTTT. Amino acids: CASSEWSGNTIYF.

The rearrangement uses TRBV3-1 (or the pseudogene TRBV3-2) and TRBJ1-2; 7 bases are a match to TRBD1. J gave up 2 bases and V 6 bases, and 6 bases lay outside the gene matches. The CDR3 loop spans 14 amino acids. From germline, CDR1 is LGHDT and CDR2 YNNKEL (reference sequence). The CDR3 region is CASSPSQGNYGYTF. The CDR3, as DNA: TGTGCCAGCAGTCCCTCACAGGGGAACTATGGCTACACCTTC.

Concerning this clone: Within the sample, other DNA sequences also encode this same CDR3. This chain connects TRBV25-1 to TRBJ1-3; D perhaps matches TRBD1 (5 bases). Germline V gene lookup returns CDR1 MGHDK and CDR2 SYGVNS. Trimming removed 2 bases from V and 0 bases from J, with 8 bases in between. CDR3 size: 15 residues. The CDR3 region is CASSETGVSGNTIYF. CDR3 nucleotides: TGTGCCAGCAGTGAAACAGGAGTCTCTGGAAACACCATATATTTT.

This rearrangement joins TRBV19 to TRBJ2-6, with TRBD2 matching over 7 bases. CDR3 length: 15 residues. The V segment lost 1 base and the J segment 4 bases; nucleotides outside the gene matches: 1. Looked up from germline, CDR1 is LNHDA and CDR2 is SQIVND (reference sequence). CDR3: CASSIGTRGANVLTF. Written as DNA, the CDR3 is TGTGCCAGTAGTATAGGGACTAGAGGGGCCAACGTCCTGACTTTC.

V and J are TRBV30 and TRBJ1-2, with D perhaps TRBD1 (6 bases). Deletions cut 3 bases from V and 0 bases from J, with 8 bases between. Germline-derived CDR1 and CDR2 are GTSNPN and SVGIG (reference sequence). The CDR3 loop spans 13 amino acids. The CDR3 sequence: CAWRQGPNYGYTF. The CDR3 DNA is TGTGCCTGGAGACAGGGCCCTAACTATGGCTACACCTTC.

The DNA of the CDR3 is TGCGCCAGCAGTGAGGCGGGACTAGCGGGAGTTCGAAATGAGCAGTTCTTC. Its protein is CASSEAGLAGVRNEQFF. J is TRBJ2-1 and V is TRBV10-1; 14 bases align to TRBD2. The junction had 7 bases not matched to a gene; V was cut back by 2 bases and J by 7 bases. The CDR3 has 17 residues. Germline CDR1 is WNHNN and CDR2 is SYGVQD (reference sequence).

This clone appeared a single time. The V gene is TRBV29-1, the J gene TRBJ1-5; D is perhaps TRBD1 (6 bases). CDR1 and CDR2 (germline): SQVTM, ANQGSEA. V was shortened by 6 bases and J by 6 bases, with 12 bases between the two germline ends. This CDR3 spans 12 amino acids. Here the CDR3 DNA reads TGCAGCGTAGCAGGGGTCGGTCAGCCCCAGCATTTT. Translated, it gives CSVAGVGQPQHF. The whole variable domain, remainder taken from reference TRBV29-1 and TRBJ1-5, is SAVISQKPSRDICQRGTSLTIQCQVDSQVTMMFWYRQQPGQSLTLIATANQGSEATYESGFVIDKFPISRPNLTFSTLTVSNMSPEDSSIYLCSVAGVGQPQHFGDGTRLSIL.

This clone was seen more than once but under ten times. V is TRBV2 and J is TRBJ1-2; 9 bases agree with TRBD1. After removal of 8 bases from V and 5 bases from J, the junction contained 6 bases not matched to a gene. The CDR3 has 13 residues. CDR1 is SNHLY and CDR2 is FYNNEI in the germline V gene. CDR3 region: CASAGQGGYGYTF. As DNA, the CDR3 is TGTGCCAGCGCGGGACAGGGCGGTTATGGCTACACCTTC.

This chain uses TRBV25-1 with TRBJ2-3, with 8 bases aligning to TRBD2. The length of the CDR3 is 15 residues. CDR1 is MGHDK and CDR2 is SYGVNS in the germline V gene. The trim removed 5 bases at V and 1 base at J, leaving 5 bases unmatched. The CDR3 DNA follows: TGTGCCAGCAGTTTACTAGCGGATCGCACAGATACGCAGTATTTT. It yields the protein CASSLLADRTDTQYF.

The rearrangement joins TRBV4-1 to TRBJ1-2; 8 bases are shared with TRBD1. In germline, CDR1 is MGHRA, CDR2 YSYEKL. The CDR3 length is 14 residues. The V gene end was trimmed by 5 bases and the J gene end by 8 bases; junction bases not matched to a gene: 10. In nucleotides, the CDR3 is TGCGCCAGCAGCGATGACAGGGGCCATGGAGGCTACACCTTC. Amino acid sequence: CASSDDRGHGGYTF.

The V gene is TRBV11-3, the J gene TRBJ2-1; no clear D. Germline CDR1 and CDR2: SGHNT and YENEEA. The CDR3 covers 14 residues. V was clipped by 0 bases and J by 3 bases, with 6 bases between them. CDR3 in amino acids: CASSLDPSYNEQFF. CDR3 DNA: TGTGCCAGCAGCTTAGATCCTAGCTACAATGAGCAGTTCTTC. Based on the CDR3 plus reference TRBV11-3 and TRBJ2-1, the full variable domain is EAGVVQSPRYKIIEKKQPVAFWCNPISGHNTLYWYLQNLGQGPELLIRYENEEAVDDSQLPKDRFSAERLKGVDSTLKIQPAELGDSAVYLCASSLDPSYNEQFFGPGTRLTVL.

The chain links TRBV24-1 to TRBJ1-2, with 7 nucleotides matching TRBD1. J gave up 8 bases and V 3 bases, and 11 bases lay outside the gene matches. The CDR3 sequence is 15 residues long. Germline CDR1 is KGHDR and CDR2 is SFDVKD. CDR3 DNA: TGTGCCACCAGTGATATGACAGGGCCAGGGGGGGGCTACACCTTC. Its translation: CATSDMTGPGGGYTF.

The CDR3: CASSISEESSYEQYF. CDR3 DNA: TGTGCCAGTAGTATCAGCGAGGAAAGCTCCTACGAGCAGTACTTC. V usage is TRBV19 and J usage is TRBJ2-7; D not certain. With 3 bases removed from V and 0 bases from J, the gap between germline ends came to 12 bases. CDR1 LNHDA and CDR2 SQIVND come from the germline V gene (reference sequence). This CDR3 spans 15 amino acids. Looking up the rest from reference TRBV19 and TRBJ2-7 gives the full variable domain: DGGITQSPKYLFRKEGQNVTLSCEQNLNHDAMYWYRQDPGQGLRLIYYSQIVNDFQKGDIAEGYSVSREKKESFPLTVTSAQKNPTAFYLCASSISEESSYEQYFGPGTRLTVT.